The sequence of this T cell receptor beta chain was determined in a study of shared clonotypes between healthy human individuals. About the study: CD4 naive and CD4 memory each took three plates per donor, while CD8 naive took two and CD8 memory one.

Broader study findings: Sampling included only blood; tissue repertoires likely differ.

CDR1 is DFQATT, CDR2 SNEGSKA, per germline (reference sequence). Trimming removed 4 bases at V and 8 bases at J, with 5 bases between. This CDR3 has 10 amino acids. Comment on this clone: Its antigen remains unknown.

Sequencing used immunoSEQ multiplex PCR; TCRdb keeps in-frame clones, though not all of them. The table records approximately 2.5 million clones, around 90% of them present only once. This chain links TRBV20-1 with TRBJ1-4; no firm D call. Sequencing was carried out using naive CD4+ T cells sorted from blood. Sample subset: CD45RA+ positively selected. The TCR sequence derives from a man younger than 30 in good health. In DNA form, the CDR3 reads TGCAGTGCTAATCAAGAAAAACTGTTTTTT. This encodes CSANQEKLFF.